This TCR beta chain was recovered during a study of post-analysis software for immune sequencing data (dated by TCRdb to the mid-2010s). A note on the overall study: The recorded disease courses included relapsing-remitting, secondary progressive and progressive-relapsing multiple sclerosis, and some patients had no subtype annotation. A subset of samples was prepared in parallel using single-end sample barcoding, then pooled and co-amplified after Illumina adapter ligation. The patient repertoires were set against about 12 previously published healthy control repertoires from donors whose ages ranged from about 6 to 25 years. General study outcomes and caveats: About 5 TRBV segments, including TRBV5-6, TRBV5-1 and TRBV20-1, were significantly more frequent in patients than controls. Multiple sclerosis patients had significantly lower normalized Chao1 diversity than controls, a result that suggests substantial peripheral T-cell clonal expansion. Direct clustering with F measure showed strong co-clustering of samples prepared in the same batch, prompting a batch-effect correction. The control group was slightly older than the multiple sclerosis patient group.

Based on the germline V gene, the CDR1 and CDR2 sequences are SGHVS and FNYEAQ. From cysteine to phenylalanine, the CDR3 is 16 amino acids long. Just the 48-base CDR3 DNA is kept, in frame starting at base 1. After removal of 9 bases from V and 5 bases from J, the junction retains 16 bases not matched to a gene. The library was prepared using PCR. Data came from an Illumina HiSeq 2500. To reduce PCR and sequencing biases, unique molecular identifiers were incorporated into the TCR beta cDNA libraries. Roughly 500,000 cDNA molecules were obtained for every 1 to 10 million input T cells, so each molecule roughly corresponded to one T cell. The patient libraries were prepared and sequenced with the same protocol used for the earlier healthy control dataset. Samples belonging to the same batch were prepared together, multiplexed and sequenced on a shared HiSeq lane. As for the authors' bioinformatics: Raw barcoded reads were processed with MIGEC, and single-read molecular identifier groups were discarded before consensus assembly and CDR3 extraction. VDJtools was used for post-analysis of the clonotype tables, with diversity normalized by down-sampling every dataset to the smallest sample size. In repertoire overlap clustering, CDR3 amino acid sequences, but not nucleotide sequences, were matched to correct batch-related cross-sample contamination. TCRdb took the public reads, trimmed them with fastp at Q25, ran MiXCR for clone calling and kept in-frame beta chains. Identical CDR3 protein sequences are pooled into one entry, listed with their most common genes and DNA. These V and J calls derive from TCRdb rather than the authors' analysis. The sample table contains roughly 650,000 distinct CDR3 sequences; only one count was recorded for roughly three fifths of them. Together, the top ten hold about 11% of the sample.

To demonstrate the VDJtools post-analysis software, the study profiled TCR beta repertoires from the peripheral blood of about a dozen young patients with multiple sclerosis. The patients with multiple sclerosis were children and adolescents between roughly 6 and 17 years of age. With regard to this clonotype: This clone's antigen is unknown. Within one base of it there is no much larger clone, and no base qualities were kept.

In this chain, TRBV7-6 is recombined with TRBJ2-3; 8 nucleotides in the junction match TRBD2. The sample consisted of blood. This TCR came from a girl between 2 and 10 years old with multiple sclerosis. The CDR3 has the sequence CASFLWRGEVIDTQYF. The sequenced DNA: TGTGCCAGTTTTCTCTGGCGGGGGGAGGTTATAGATACGCAGTATTTT.